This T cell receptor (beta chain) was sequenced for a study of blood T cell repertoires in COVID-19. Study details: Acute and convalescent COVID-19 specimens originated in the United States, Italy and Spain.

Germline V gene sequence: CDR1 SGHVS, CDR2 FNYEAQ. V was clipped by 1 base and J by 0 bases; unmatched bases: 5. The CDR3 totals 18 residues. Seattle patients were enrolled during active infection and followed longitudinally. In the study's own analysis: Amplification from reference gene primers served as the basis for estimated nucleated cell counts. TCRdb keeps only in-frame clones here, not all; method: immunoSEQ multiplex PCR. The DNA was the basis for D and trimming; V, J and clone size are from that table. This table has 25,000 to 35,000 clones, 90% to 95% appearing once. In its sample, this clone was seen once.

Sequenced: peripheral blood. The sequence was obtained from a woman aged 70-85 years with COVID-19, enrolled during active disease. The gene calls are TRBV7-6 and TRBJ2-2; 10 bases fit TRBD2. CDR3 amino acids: CASSLEETSGTNTGELFF. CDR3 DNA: TGTGCCAGCAGCTTAGAGGAAACTAGCGGGACGAACACCGGGGAGCTGTTTTTT.